Listed below are T cell receptor beta chains from one sample, sequenced in a study of response to subunit inactivated influenza vaccine. From the RT-PCR reads, TCRdb called clonotypes with MiXCR, one entry per CDR3 protein. The sample contains just over 300,000 distinct CDR3 sequences, 21% of which appear only once. Sequenced here: PBMCs from blood, sampled less than 22 months after vaccination. The receptors originated from a man aged 50 to 69 who received an inactivated influenza vaccine. The CDR3 runs from the conserved cysteine through the conserved F or W. The order of the fields is J gene, V gene, D gene, clone size, CDR3 protein, CDR3 DNA. A D gene is named only where the DNA matches it firmly. The size field is filled for only some rows; it gives once, few, many or a size class.

TRBJ2-4 TRBV20-1 . . CSASMTLAKNIQYF TGCAGTGCTAGTATGACTTTGGCCAAAAACATTCAGTACTTC
TRBJ2-7 TRBV11-2 . few CASSLDTPYEQYF TGTGCCAGCAGCTTAGATACCCCCTACGAGCAGTACTTC
TRBJ1-1 TRBV3-1 . many CASSQVVLSGRTEAFF TGTGCCAGCAGCCAAGTAGTATTGTCCGGGCGGACTGAAGCTTTCTTT
TRBJ2-1 TRBV5-6 . . CASSLVDSDDNEQFF TGTGCCAGCAGCTTGGTTGATAGCGATGACAATGAGCAGTTCTTC
TRBJ2-5 TRBV27 TRBD1 few CASSPGQIQETQYF TGTGCCAGCAGTCCGGGACAGATCCAAGAGACCCAGTACTTC
TRBJ2-3 TRBV5-1 . few CASRGLDTQYF TGCGCCAGCAGAGGTCTGGATACGCAGTATTTT
TRBJ1-5 TRBV4-1 . . CASSQDGGTRNQPQHF TGCGCCAGCAGCCAAGATGGAGGGACGCGCAATCAGCCCCAGCATTTT
TRBJ2-1 TRBV7-9 . once CASSARTARSYNEQFF TGTGCCAGCAGCGCGCGGACAGCTCGCTCCTACAATGAGCAGTTCTTC
TRBJ2-2 TRBV20-1 TRBD2 . CSARGLAGTGELFF TGCAGTGCTAGAGGACTAGCGGGAACGGGGGAGCTGTTTTTT
TRBJ2-1 TRBV28 TRBD1 few CASSMLGDRAYNEQFF TGTGCCAGCAGTATGCTAGGGGACAGGGCCTACAATGAGCAGTTCTTC